Each of the 23 T cell receptor beta chains below was sequenced from the same sample in a study of T cell responses to AZD1222 COVID-19 vaccine (dated by TCRdb to 2020 to 2022). The time point label, read with the paper, signifies: baseline before first vaccination. The receptor library was made with the immunoSEQ multiplex PCR assay. The table was pulled from immuneACCESS by TCRdb, which kept in-frame rearrangements only. Such tables lose some clones; where checked, under half of the loss comes from unresolved V genes, and the rest has no known cause. The sample table lists 100,000 to 150,000 clones, 80% to 90% of them with a count of one. 1.5% to 1.8% of the sample is taken by the ten largest. The sequences come from peripheral blood, collected on day 0 of AZD1222 vaccination. All receptors derive from an adult in good health.

This clone was recorded once. This chain connects TRBV28 to TRBJ1-2; weak D call: TRBD1 (6 bases). Germline loops: CDR1 MDHEN, CDR2 SYDVKM. There are 14 residues in the CDR3. V lost 8 bases and J 2 bases, leaving 15 bases between the germline ends. The CDR3 region is CASLSNQGNYGYTF. The CDR3 nucleotides are TGTGCCAGCCTCAGTAATCAGGGGAACTATGGCTACACCTTC.

The J gene is TRBJ2-7, the V gene TRBV7-6; TRBD1 matches at 9 bases. V shed 5 bases and J 7 bases; nucleotides not matched to a gene: 9. The CDR3 consists of 14 residues. Germline loops: CDR1 SGHVS, CDR2 FNYEAQ. The CDR3 sequence: CASSPTGTGREQYF. The CDR3 nucleotides read TGTGCCAGCAGCCCTACTGGGACAGGGCGGGAGCAGTACTTC. Using reference TRBV7-6 and TRBJ2-7 for the parts outside the CDR3, the full variable domain is GAGVSQSPRYKVTKRGQDVALRCDPISGHVSLYWYRQALGQGPEFLTYFNYEAQQDKSGLPNDRFSAERPEGSISTLTIQRTEQRDSAMYRCASSPTGTGREQYFGPGTRLTVT.

The chain is built from TRBV28 and TRBJ1-5; 8 positions agree with TRBD1. CDR1 MDHEN and CDR2 SYDVKM come from the germline V gene. The CDR3 spans 14 residues. The trim removed 7 bases at V and 5 bases at J, leaving 7 bases unmatched. CDR3 loop: CASTKGQVYQPQHF. As DNA, the CDR3 is TGTGCCAGCACCAAGGGACAGGTCTATCAGCCCCAGCATTTT.

V usage is TRBV27 and J usage is TRBJ2-7; D remains ambiguous. V was pared by 4 bases and J by 0 bases, with 19 bases between. Germline V gene sequence: CDR1 MNHEY, CDR2 SMNVEV (reference sequence). The CDR3 is 17 amino acids. CDR3 nucleotide sequence: TGTGCCAGCAGTTCCCACGTGAGAGGTTCACCCTCCTACGAGCAGTACTTC. It specifies CASSSHVRGSPSYEQYF.

The rearrangement links TRBV19 to TRBJ1-2; D is unresolved. Per germline, CDR1 LNHDA and CDR2 SQIVND (reference sequence). The CDR3 sequence is 14 residues long. Trimming took 1 base from V and 3 from J, leaving 9 bases between them. For the CDR3, the DNA is TGTGCCAGTAGTATAGGTTACAGCTACTATGGCTACACCTTC. The encoded protein is CASSIGYSYYGYTF.

J is TRBJ1-2 and V is TRBV29-1; D is possibly TRBD1 (6 bases). Germline CDR1 SQVTM, CDR2 ANQGSEA. This CDR3 has 12 residues. V gave up 0 bases and J gave up 5 bases, with 7 bases separating them. The chain's CDR3 is CSVEEGGYGYTF. Written as DNA, the CDR3 is TGCAGCGTTGAAGAAGGGGGTTATGGCTACACCTTC.

The chain joins TRBV6-5 to TRBJ2-7; 13 positions match TRBD2. V lost 4 bases, J lost 0 bases, and 0 bases stayed unmatched. The CDR3 totals 15 residues. CDR1 and CDR2 from the germline V gene are MNHEY and SVGAGI. CDR3 protein: CASSWTSGSSYEQYF. In DNA, the CDR3 is TGTGCCAGCAGTTGGACTAGCGGGAGCTCCTACGAGCAGTACTTC.

This clone was seen just once. The rearrangement uses TRBV2 and TRBJ2-5; D unresolved. The CDR3 is 12 amino acids. With 8 bases removed from V and 5 bases from J, the gap between germline ends came to 12 bases. The germline V gene has CDR1 SNHLY and CDR2 FYNNEI. This CDR3 is CASEPGQETQYF. The CDR3 nucleotides are TGTGCCAGCGAACCTGGCCAGGAGACCCAGTACTTC.

V gene TRBV21-1 combines with J gene TRBJ2-7; the DNA was not used to check the table's D call, TRBD1. TRBV21-1 is designated a pseudogene. The CDR3 is made up of 16 amino acids. CDR3 in amino acids: CASSKCSDRGLYEQYF. In DNA, the CDR3 is TGTGCCAGCAGCAAATGTTCGGACAGGGGGCTGTACGAGCAGTACTTC.

The gene calls are TRBV6-5 and TRBJ2-2; no clear D. CDR1 and CDR2 from the germline V gene are MNHEY and SVGAGI. The ends were cut back, 2 bases at V and 4 bases at J, with 5 bases in the middle. The length of the CDR3 is 13 residues. DNA for the CDR3: TGTGCCAGCAGTTACACTCTCACCGGGGAGCTGTTTTTT. It translates to CASSYTLTGELFF.

The chain employs TRBV9 and TRBJ2-5; D may be TRBD1 (6 bases). Germline CDR1 and CDR2: SGDLS and YYNGEE. The CDR3 is 15 residues long. V gave up 1 base and J gave up 0 bases, with 10 bases separating them. The CDR3 here is CASSVLGTNQETQYF. The DNA for the CDR3 is TGTGCCAGCAGCGTATTAGGGACAAACCAAGAGACCCAGTACTTC.

The CDR3 reads CSASPYGTSGMNTGELFF. Written as DNA, the CDR3 is TGCAGTGCTAGTCCTTATGGGACTAGCGGGATGAACACCGGGGAGCTGTTTTTT. The chain combines TRBV20-1 with TRBJ2-2; 13 bases are a match to TRBD2. From germline, CDR1 is DFQATT and CDR2 SNEGSKA (reference sequence). The CDR3 is made up of 18 amino acids. Trimming at V came to 3 bases and at J to 1 base, leaving 8 bases not matched to a gene.

The V gene is TRBV3-1 (or the pseudogene TRBV3-2), the J gene TRBJ1-5; D may be TRBD1 (6 bases). The length of the CDR3 is 16 residues. The germline V and J ends were trimmed by 1 base and 0 bases, with 10 bases remaining between them. From germline, CDR1 is LGHDT and CDR2 YNNKEL (reference sequence). In nucleotides, the CDR3 is TGTGCCAGCAGCCAAGGGCCAGGGGATAGCAATCAGCCCCAGCATTTT. Translated, it gives CASSQGPGDSNQPQHF.

The gene calls are TRBV12-5 and TRBJ2-1, with 7 positions matching TRBD2. The CDR3 length is 13 residues. CDR1 LGHNT and CDR2 FRNRAP come from the germline V gene. After removal of 3 bases from V and 9 bases from J, the junction contained 5 bases not matched to a gene. CDR3 sequence reads: CASGFGRQGEQFF. The CDR3 bases are TGTGCTAGTGGTTTCGGGAGGCAGGGTGAGCAGTTCTTC.

The V call is TRBV6-1, the J call TRBJ1-6, with D tentatively TRBD1 (6 bases). The CDR3 loop spans 18 amino acids. Trimming stripped 3 bases from V and 0 bases from J, with 15 bases between. CDR1 and CDR2 from the germline V gene are MNHNS and SASEGT. In DNA, the CDR3 is TGTGCCAGCAGTGAGCTCGGACAGAGGAGCTCCTATAATTCACCCCTCCACTTT. It codes for CASSELGQRSSYNSPLHF.

This clone occurred once. The chain has TRBV7-8 and TRBJ2-3; D unclear. The V end was cut by 3 bases, the J end by 3 bases, with 4 bases between. Germline V gene sequence: CDR1 SGHVS, CDR2 FQNEAQ. This CDR3 spans 12 amino acids. CDR3 amino acids: CASSFMTDTQYF. The CDR3 DNA is TGTGCCAGCAGCTTTATGACAGATACGCAGTATTTT. Using reference TRBV7-8 and TRBJ2-3 for the parts outside the CDR3, the full variable domain is GAGVSQSPRYKVAKRGQDVALRCDPISGHVSLFWYQQALGQGPEFLTYFQNEAQLDKSGLPSDRFFAERPEGSVSTLKIQRTQQEDSAVYLCASSFMTDTQYFGPGTRLTVL.

This chain uses TRBV30 with TRBJ2-1; D remains ambiguous. V was pared by 1 base and J by 7 bases, with 14 bases between. The CDR3 runs 14 residues. Germline V gene data show CDR1 as GTSNPN and CDR2 as SVGIG (reference sequence). The CDR3 reads CAWSGLFRINEQFF. The CDR3 DNA reads TGTGCCTGGAGTGGCCTCTTTCGGATTAATGAGCAGTTCTTC. Full variable domain (rest looked up from reference TRBV30 and TRBJ2-1): SQTIHQWPATLVQPVGSPLSLECTVEGTSNPNLYWYRQAAGRGLQLLFYSVGIGQISSEVPQNLSASRPQDRQFILSSKKLLLSDSGFYLCAWSGLFRINEQFFGPGTRLTVL.

The sample holds one count of this clone. V and J are TRBV7-2 and TRBJ2-5, with D perhaps matching TRBD2 (6 bases). CDR1 and CDR2 (germline): SGHTA, FQGNSA. V was trimmed by 6 bases and J by 5 bases, leaving 19 bases between them. The CDR3 length is 15 residues. DNA for the CDR3: TGTGCCAGCAGTCAGGGACGGGGGACGGAGGAGACCCAGTACTTC. It codes for CASSQGRGTEETQYF.

This clone occurred once. The chain joins TRBV30 to TRBJ1-5; 8 bases line up with TRBD1. The CDR3 is 13 residues long. Per germline, CDR1 GTSNPN and CDR2 SVGIG (reference sequence). With V trimmed by 5 bases and J by 3 bases, 3 bases remained unmatched. CDR3 coding DNA: TGTGCCTGGGGGGGACAGGTCAATCAGCCCCAGCATTTT. This codes for CAWGGQVNQPQHF.

The rearrangement joins TRBV3-1 (or the pseudogene TRBV3-2) to TRBJ2-1, with D maybe TRBD2 (6 bases). The V end lost 1 base, the J end lost 5 bases, and 18 bases lay between the germline ends. Germline values: CDR1 LGHDT, CDR2 YNNKEL (reference sequence). The CDR3 length is 17 residues. The CDR3 protein is CASSQVFGSAIDNEQFF. The CDR3 DNA is TGTGCCAGCAGCCAAGTCTTCGGGAGTGCGATTGACAATGAGCAGTTCTTC.

J is TRBJ2-7 and V is TRBV5-4, with TRBD1 matching 7 bases. CDR3 size: 14 residues. Looked up from germline, CDR1 is SGHNT and CDR2 is YYREEE (reference sequence). V was clipped by 0 bases and J by 4 bases; unmatched bases: 4. This CDR3 is CASSLAGGDYEQYF. The DNA of the CDR3 is TGTGCCAGCAGCTTGGCAGGGGGAGATTACGAGCAGTACTTC.

The CDR3: CASSFFGGSTSTDTQYF. The CDR3 nucleotides are TGTGCCAGCAGCTTCTTCGGGGGCAGCACAAGCACAGATACGCAGTATTTT. This chain connects TRBV13 to TRBJ2-3; the D gene could be TRBD1 or TRBD2 (6 bases each). The V gene lost 3 bases and the J gene lost 0 bases, with 16 bases spanning the gap. This CDR3 has 17 residues. Germline V gene lookup returns CDR1 PRHDT and CDR2 FYEKMQ (reference sequence).

The J gene is TRBJ1-4, the V gene TRBV6-5, with 8 positions matching TRBD1. V lost 6 bases to trimming and J lost 7 bases; unmatched junction nucleotides: 7. The CDR3 consists of 14 residues. Germline CDR1 MNHEY, CDR2 SVGAGI. Here the CDR3 reads CASRSGGESEKLFF. The CDR3 region has the DNA TGTGCCAGCAGGTCAGGGGGCGAAAGTGAAAAACTGTTTTTT.